Listed here is a single T cell receptor (beta chain). V shed 5 bases, J shed 0 bases, and the junction held 3 bases outside the gene matches. CDR1 is SEHNR, CDR2 FQNEAQ, per germline (reference sequence). This CDR3 is built from 15 residues. The sample is drawn from a study of blood T cell repertoires in COVID-19. Across the whole study: Samples taken during acute and convalescent COVID-19 were collected in the United States, Italy and Spain. The cDNA or gDNA used as material had been derived from T cells, B-cell-depleted T cells, or PBMCs.

In the source study's methods: Nucleated cell number was recorded as an estimate derived from reference gene primer amplification. The method was immunoSEQ multiplex PCR; TCRdb's version includes in-frame clones alone and lacks a portion of them. That table furnishes V, J and clone size, whereas the DNA furnished D and trimming. Among about 170,000 clones, 70% to 90% were seen once, and the ten largest hold around 2.1%. The chain employs TRBV7-9 and TRBJ1-4, with TRBD1 matching over 7 bases. The sequenced sample consisted of peripheral blood. The sequence was obtained from a man between 45 and 60 years old who had recovered from COVID-19. The chain's CDR3 is CASSLTGATNEKLFF. CDR3 DNA sequence: TGTGCCAGCAGCCTAACAGGGGCAACTAATGAAAAACTGTTTTTT.